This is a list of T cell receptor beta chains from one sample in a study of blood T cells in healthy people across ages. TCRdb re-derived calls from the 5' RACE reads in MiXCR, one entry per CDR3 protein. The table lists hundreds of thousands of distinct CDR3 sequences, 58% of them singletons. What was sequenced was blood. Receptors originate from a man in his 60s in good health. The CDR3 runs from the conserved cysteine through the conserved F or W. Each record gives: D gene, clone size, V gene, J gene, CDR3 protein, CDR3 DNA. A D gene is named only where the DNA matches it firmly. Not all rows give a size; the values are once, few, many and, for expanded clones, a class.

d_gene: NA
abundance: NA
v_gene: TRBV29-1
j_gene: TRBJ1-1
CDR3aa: CSAGLLNTEAFF
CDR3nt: TGCAGCGCTGGACTCCTGAACACTGAAGCTTTCTTT

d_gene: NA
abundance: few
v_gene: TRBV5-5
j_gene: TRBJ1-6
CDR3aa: CASNPLGVGSYNSPLHF
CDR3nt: TGTGCCAGCAACCCGCTCGGGGTCGGCTCCTATAATTCACCCCTCCACTTT

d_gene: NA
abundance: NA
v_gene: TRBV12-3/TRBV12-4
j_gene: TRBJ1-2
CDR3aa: CASPGSRSAGYTF
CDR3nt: TGTGCCAGCCCCGGCAGCAGGTCGGCTGGCTACACCTTC

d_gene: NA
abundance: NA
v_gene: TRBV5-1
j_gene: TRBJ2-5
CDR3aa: CASAQRGGEETQYF
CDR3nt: TGCGCCAGCGCCCAGCGTGGGGGCGAAGAGACCCAGTACTTC

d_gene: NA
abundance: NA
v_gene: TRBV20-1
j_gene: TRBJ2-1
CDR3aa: CSAEGDGEQFF
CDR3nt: TGCAGTGCGGAAGGCGATGGTGAGCAGTTCTTC

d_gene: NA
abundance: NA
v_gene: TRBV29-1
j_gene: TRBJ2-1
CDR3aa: CSVSDRTTRNEQFF
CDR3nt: TGCAGCGTCTCAGACCGGACAACACGCAATGAGCAGTTCTTC

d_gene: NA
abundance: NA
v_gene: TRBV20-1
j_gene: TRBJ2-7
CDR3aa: CSAIPPGEVEQYF
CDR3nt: TGCAGTGCTATCCCGCCAGGGGAGGTCGAGCAGTACTTC

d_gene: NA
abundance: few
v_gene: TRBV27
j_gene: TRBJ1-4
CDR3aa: CASSPYEGEKLFF
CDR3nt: TGTGCCAGCAGCCCTTACGAGGGTGAAAAACTGTTTTTT

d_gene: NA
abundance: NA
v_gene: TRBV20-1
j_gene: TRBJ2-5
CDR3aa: CSASGGQETQYF
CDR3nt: TGCAGTGCTAGCGGGGGTCAAGAGACCCAGTACTTC

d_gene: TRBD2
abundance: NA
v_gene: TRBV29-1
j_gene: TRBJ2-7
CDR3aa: CSVEVTSGSYEQYF
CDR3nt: TGCAGCGTTGAAGTAACTAGCGGCTCCTACGAGCAGTACTTC

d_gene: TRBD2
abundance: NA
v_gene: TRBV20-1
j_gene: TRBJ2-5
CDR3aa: CSALRTSGGPQETQYF
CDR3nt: TGCAGTGCTTTAAGGACTAGCGGGGGGCCTCAAGAGACCCAGTACTTC

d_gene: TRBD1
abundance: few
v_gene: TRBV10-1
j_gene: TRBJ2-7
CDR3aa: CASSERRGSSEQYF
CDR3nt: TGCGCCAGCAGTGAGCGCAGGGGGTCGTCCGAGCAGTACTTC

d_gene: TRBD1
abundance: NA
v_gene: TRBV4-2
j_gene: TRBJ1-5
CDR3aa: CASSPGQGTSNQPQHF
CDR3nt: TGTGCCAGCAGCCCCGGACAGGGGACAAGCAATCAGCCCCAGCATTTT

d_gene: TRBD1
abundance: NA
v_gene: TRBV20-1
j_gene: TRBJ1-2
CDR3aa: CSARGTGTFGYTF
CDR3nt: TGCAGTGCTAGAGGGACAGGGACTTTTGGCTACACCTTC

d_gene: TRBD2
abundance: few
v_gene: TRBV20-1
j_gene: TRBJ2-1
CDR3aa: CSATLSGGALYEQFF
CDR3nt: TGCAGTGCCACCCTCAGCGGGGGGGCGCTTTATGAGCAGTTCTTC

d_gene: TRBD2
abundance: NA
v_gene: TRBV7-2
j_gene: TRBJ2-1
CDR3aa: CASRYTSGGANEQFF
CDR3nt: TGTGCCAGCAGATACACTAGCGGGGGGGCGAATGAGCAGTTCTTC

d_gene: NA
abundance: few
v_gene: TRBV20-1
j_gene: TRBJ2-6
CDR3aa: CSAPASGANVLTF
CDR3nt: TGCAGTGCACCAGCCTCTGGGGCCAACGTCCTGACTTTC

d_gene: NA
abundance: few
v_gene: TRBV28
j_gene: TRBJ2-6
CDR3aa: CASSLGVTGANVLTF
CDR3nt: TGTGCCAGCAGTTTAGGGGTCACTGGGGCCAACGTCCTGACTTTC

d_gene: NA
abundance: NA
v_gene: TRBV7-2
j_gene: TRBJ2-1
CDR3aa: CASSPGGTFNEQFF
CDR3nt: TGTGCCAGCAGCCCCGGCGGGACCTTCAATGAGCAGTTCTTC

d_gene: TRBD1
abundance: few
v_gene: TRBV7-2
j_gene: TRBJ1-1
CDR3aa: CASSPRQGAGTEAFF
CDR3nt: TGTGCCAGCAGCCCAAGACAGGGGGCAGGCACTGAAGCTTTCTTT

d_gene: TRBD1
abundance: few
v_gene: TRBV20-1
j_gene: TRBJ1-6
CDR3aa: CSARISQGYNSPLHF
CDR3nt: TGCAGTGCTAGGATATCACAGGGGTATAATTCACCCCTCCACTTT

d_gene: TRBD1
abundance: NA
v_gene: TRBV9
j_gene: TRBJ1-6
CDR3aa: CASSVEGQGRSPLHF
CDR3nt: TGTGCCAGCAGCGTAGAGGGACAGGGGAGGTCACCCCTCCACTTT

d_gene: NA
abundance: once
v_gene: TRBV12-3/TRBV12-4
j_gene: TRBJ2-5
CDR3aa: CASSFFVDTQETQYF
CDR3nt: TGTGCCAGCAGTTTCTTCGTAGACACGCAAGAGACCCAGTACTTC

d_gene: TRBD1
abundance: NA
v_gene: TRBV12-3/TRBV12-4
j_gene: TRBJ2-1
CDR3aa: CASSPGQGAWNEQFF
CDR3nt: TGTGCCAGCAGTCCGGGACAGGGGGCGTGGAATGAGCAGTTCTTC

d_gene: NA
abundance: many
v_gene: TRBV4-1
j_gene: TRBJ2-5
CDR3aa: CASARTLEETQYF
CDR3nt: TGCGCCAGCGCAAGGACTCTAGAAGAGACTCAGTACTTC

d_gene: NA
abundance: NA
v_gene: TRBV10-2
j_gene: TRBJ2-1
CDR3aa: CASRQESSYNEQFF
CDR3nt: TGCGCCAGCAGACAGGAGAGCTCCTACAATGAGCAGTTCTTC

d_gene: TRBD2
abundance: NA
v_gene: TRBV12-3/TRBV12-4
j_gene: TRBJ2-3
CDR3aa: CASSRGGLAGPDTQYF
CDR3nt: TGTGCCAGCAGTCGGGGAGGACTAGCGGGCCCAGATACGCAGTATTTT

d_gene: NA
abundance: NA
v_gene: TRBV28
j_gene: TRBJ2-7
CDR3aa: CASRGGPYEQYF
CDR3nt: TGTGCCAGCAGGGGGGGTCCCTACGAGCAGTACTTC

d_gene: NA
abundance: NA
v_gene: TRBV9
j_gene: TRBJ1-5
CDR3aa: CASIPRSYQPQHF
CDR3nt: TGTGCCAGCATCCCGAGGTCCTATCAGCCCCAGCATTTT

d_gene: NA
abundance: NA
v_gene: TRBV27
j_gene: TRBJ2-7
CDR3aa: CASSPWAGARYEQYF
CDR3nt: TGTGCCAGCAGCCCCTGGGCCGGGGCGCGCTACGAGCAGTACTTC

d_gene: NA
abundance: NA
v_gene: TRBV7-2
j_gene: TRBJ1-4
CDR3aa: CASSSRATNEKLFF
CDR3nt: TGTGCCAGCAGCTCCAGGGCAACTAATGAAAAACTGTTTTTT

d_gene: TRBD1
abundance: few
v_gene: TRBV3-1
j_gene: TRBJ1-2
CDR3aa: CASSQSGTGANYGYTF
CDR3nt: TGTGCCAGCAGCCAATCCGGGACAGGGGCTAACTATGGCTACACCTTT

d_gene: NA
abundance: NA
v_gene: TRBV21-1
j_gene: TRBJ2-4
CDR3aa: CASSKAQGQGAKNIQYF
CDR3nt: TGTGCCAGCAGCAAAGCGCAGGGACAGGGAGCCAAAAACATTCAGTACTTC

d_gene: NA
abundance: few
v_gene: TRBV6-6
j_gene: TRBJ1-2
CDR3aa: CASSSGTNYGYTF
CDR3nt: TGTGCCAGCAGTTCAGGGACAAACTATGGCTACACCTTC

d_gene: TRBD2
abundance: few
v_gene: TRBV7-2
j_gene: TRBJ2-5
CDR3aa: CASSFAGLAGEAQYF
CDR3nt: TGTGCCAGCAGCTTCGCTGGGCTAGCGGGGGAGGCCCAGTACTTC

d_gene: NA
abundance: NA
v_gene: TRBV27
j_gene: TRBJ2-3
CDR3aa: CASSPSRTSTDTQYF
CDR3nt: TGTGCCAGCAGTCCCAGTAGAACTAGCACAGATACGCAGTATTTT

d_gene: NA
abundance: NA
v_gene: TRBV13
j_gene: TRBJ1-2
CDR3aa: CASRRAGRNYGYTF
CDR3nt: TGTGCCAGCAGACGAGCAGGGCGGAACTATGGCTACACCTTC

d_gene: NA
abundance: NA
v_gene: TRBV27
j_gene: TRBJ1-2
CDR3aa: CASSDRDPRLWGYTF
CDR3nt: TGTGCCAGCAGTGACCGGGACCCACGCCTGTGGGGCTACACCTTC

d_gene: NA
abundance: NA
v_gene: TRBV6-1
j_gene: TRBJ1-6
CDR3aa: CASSEATVGYSPLHF
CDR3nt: TGTGCCAGCAGTGAAGCGACGGTAGGGTATTCGCCCCTCCACTTT

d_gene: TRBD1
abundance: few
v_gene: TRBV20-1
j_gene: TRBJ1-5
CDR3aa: CSASTGGSQPQHF
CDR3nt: TGCAGTGCTTCCACAGGGGGAAGCCAGCCCCAGCATTTT

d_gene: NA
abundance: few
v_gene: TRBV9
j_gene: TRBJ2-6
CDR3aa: CASSVADSGANVLTF
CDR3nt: TGTGCCAGCAGCGTAGCGGACTCTGGGGCCAACGTCCTGACTTTC

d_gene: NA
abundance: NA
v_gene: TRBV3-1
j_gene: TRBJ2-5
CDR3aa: CASRSGRGGLQETQYF
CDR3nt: TGTGCCAGCAGATCCGGCCGAGGAGGACTACAAGAGACCCAGTACTTC

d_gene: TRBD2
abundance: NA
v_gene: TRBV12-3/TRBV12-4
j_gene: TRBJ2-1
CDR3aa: CASSLSAGGPAYEQFF
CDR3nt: TGTGCCAGCAGTTTATCCGCGGGAGGGCCGGCGTATGAGCAGTTCTTC

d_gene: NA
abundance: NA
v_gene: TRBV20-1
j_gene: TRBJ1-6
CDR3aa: CSARPGGSSYNSPLHF
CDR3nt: TGCAGTGCTAGACCCGGCGGCAGCTCCTATAATTCACCCCTCCACTTT

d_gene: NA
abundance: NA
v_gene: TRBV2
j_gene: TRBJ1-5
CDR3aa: CASRPDSINQPQHF
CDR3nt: TGTGCCAGCAGACCCGACAGCATCAATCAGCCCCAGCATTTT

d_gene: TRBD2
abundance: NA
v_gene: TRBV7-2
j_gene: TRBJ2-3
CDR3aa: CASSLSSSGGLDMQYF
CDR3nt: TGTGCCAGCAGCTTATCGTCTAGCGGGGGGTTAGATATGCAGTATTTT